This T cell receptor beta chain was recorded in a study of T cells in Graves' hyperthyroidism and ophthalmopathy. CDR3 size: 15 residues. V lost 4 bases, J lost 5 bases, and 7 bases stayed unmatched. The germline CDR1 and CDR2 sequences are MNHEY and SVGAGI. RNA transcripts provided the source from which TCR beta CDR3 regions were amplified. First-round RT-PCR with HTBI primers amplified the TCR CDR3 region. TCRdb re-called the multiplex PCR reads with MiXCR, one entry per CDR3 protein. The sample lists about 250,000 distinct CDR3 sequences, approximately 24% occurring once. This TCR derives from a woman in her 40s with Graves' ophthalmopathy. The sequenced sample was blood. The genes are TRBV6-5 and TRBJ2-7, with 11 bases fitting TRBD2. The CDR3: CASSSIAGGFHEQYF. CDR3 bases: TGTGCCAGCAGTTCAATAGCGGGAGGGTTCCACGAGCAGTACTTC.